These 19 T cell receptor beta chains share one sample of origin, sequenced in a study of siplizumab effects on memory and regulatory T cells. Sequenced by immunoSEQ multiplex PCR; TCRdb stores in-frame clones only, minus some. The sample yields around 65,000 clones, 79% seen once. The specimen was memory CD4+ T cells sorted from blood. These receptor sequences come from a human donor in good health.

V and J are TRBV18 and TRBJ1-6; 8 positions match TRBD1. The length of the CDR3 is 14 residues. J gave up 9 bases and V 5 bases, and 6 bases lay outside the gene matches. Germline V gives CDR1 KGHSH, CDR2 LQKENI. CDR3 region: CASSKTGEGSPLHF. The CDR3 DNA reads TGTGCCAGCTCAAAGACAGGGGAAGGTTCACCCCTCCACTTT.

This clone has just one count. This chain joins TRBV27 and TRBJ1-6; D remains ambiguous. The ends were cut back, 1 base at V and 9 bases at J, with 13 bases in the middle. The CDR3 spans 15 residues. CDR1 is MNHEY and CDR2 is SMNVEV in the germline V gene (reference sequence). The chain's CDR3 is CASSLFDPSLSPLHF. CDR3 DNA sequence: TGTGCCAGCAGTTTATTCGATCCTTCCCTTTCACCCCTCCACTTT.

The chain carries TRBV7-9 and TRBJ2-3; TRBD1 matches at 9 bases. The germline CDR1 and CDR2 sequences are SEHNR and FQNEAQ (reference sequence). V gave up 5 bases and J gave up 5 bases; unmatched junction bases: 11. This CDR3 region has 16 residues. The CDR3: CASSREQGALEDTQYF. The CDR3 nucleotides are TGTGCCAGCAGCAGAGAACAGGGGGCGCTTGAAGATACGCAGTATTTT.

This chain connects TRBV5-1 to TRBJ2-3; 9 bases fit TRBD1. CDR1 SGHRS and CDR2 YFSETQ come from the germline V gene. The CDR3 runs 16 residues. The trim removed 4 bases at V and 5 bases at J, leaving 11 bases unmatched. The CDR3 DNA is TGCGCCAGCAGCCGATACCGGGACAGGGCAGGAGATACGCAGTATTTT. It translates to CASSRYRDRAGDTQYF. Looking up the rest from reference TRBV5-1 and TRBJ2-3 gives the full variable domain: KAGVTQTPRYLIKTRGQQVTLSCSPISGHRSVSWYQQTPGQGLQFLFEYFSETQRNKGNFPGRFSGRQFSNSRSEMNVSTLELGDSALYLCASSRYRDRAGDTQYFGPGTRLTVL.

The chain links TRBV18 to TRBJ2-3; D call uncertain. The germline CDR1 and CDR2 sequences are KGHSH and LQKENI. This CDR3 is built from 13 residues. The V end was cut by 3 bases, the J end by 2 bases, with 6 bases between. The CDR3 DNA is TGTGCCAGCTCACCTTCGATCACAGATACGCAGTATTTT. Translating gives CASSPSITDTQYF.

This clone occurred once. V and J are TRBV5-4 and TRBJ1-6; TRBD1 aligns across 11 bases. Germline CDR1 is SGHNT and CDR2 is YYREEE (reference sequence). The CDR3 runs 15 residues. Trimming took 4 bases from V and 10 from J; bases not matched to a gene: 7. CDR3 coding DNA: TGTGCCAGCAGCAATGGACAGGGGGCCGAGTCACCCCTCCACTTT. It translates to CASSNGQGAESPLHF.

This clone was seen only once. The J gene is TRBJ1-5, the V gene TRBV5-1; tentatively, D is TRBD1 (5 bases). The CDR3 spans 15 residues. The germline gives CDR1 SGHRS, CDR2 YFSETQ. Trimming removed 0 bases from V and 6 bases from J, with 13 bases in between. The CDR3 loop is CASSLAGYVSQPQHF. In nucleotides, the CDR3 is TGCGCCAGCAGCTTGGCAGGGTATGTTAGTCAGCCCCAGCATTTT.

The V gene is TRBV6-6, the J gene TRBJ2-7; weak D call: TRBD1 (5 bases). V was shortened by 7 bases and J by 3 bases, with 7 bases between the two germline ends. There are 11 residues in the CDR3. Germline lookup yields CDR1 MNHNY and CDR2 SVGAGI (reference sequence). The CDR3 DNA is TGTGCCAGCATAGGGGACTACGAGCAGTACTTC. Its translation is CASIGDYEQYF.

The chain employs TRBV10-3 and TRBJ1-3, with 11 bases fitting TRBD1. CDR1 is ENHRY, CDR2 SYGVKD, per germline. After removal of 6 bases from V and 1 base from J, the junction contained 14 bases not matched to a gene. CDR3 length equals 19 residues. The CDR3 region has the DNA TGTGCCATCAGCGAAGCCGGGACAGGGGGAGGGAGGTCTGGAAACACCATATATTTT. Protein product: CAISEAGTGGGRSGNTIYF.

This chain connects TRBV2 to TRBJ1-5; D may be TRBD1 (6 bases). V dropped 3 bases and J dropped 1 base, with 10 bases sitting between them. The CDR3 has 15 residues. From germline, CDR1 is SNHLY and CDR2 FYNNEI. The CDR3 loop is CASSDQGRSNQPQHF. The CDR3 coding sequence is TGTGCCAGCAGTGATCAGGGGAGAAGCAATCAGCCCCAGCATTTT.

In DNA form, the CDR3 reads TGTGCCAGCAGATGGGGGGGCCAAGAGACCCAGTACTTC. Its protein is CASRWGGQETQYF. This chain connects TRBV25-1 to TRBJ2-5; 7 bases agree with TRBD2. V dropped 6 bases and J dropped 1; count of bases not matched to a gene: 2. This CDR3 is built from 13 residues. From germline, CDR1 is MGHDK and CDR2 SYGVNS.

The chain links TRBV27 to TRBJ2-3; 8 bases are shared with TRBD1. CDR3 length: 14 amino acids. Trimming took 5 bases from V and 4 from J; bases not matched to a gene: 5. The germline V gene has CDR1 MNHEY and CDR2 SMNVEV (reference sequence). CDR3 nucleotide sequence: TGTGCCAGCAGTCAGGACAGGGTAGCAGATACGCAGTATTTT. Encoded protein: CASSQDRVADTQYF.

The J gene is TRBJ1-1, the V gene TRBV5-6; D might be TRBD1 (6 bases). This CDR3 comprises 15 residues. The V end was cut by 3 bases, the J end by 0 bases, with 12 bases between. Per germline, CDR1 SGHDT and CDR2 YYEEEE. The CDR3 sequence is CASSSGGTMNTEAFF. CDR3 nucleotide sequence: TGTGCCAGCAGCTCCGGGGGGACAATGAACACTGAAGCTTTCTTT.

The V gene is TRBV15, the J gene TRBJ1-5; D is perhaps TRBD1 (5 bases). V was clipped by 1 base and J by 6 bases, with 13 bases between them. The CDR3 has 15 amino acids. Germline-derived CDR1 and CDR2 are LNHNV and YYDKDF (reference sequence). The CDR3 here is CATSRGQGGPQPQHF. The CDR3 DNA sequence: TGTGCCACCAGCAGAGGTCAGGGAGGGCCTCAGCCCCAGCATTTT.

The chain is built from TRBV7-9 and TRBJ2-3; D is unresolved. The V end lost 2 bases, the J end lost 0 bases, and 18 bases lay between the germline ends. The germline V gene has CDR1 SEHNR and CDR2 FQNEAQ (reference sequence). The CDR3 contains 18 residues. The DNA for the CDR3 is TGTGCCAGCAGCTTACTCGTATCCTTGGTCGCTAGCACAGATACGCAGTATTTT. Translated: CASSLLVSLVASTDTQYF. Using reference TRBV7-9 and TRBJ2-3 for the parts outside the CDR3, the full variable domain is DTGVSQNPRHKITKRGQNVTFRCDPISEHNRLYWYRQTLGQGPEFLTYFQNEAQLEKSRLLSDRFSAERPKGSFSTLEIQRTEQGDSAMYLCASSLLVSLVASTDTQYFGPGTRLTVL.

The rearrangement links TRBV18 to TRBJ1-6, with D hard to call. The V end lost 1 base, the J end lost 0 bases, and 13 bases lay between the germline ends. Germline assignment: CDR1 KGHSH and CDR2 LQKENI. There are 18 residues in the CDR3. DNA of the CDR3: TGTGCCAGCTCACCACGGGGAGACTTAAGCTCCTATAATTCACCCCTCCACTTT. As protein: CASSPRGDLSSYNSPLHF.

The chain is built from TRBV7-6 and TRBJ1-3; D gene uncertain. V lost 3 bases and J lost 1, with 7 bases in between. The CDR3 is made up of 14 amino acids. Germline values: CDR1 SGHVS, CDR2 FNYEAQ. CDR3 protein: CASSFLGSGNTIYF. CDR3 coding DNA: TGTGCCAGCAGCTTTCTCGGATCTGGAAACACCATATATTTT.

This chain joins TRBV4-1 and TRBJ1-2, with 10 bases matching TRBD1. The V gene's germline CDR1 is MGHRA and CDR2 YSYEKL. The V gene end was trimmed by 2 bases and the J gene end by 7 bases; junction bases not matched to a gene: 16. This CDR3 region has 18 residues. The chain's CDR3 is CASSQLGRGTGDLVGYTF. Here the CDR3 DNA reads TGCGCCAGCAGCCAACTCGGCCGAGGGACAGGGGACTTGGTTGGCTACACCTTC.

CDR3 in amino acids: CASSYSRWEQYF. The CDR3, as DNA: TGTGCCAGCAGTTACTCTCGGTGGGAGCAGTACTTC. The chain has TRBV6-6 and TRBJ2-7; D unclear. The CDR3 has 12 amino acids. V dropped 0 bases and J dropped 7 bases, with 7 bases sitting between them. In germline, CDR1 is MNHNY, CDR2 SVGAGI (reference sequence).